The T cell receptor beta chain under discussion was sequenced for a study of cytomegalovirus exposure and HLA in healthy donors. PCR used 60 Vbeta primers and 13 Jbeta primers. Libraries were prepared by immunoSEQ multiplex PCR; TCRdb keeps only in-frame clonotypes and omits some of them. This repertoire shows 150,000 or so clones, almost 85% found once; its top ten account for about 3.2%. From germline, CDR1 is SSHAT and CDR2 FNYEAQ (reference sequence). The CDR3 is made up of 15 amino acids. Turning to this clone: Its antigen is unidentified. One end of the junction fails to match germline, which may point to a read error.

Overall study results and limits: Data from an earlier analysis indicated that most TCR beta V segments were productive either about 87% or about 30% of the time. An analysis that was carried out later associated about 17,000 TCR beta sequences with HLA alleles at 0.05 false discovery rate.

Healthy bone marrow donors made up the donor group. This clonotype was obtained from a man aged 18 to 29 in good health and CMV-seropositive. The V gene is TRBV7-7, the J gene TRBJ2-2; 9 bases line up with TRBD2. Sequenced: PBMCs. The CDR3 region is CASSAGGARTGELFF. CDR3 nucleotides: TGTGCTAGCAGCGCGGGGGGGGCACGGACCGGGGAGCTGTTTTTT.